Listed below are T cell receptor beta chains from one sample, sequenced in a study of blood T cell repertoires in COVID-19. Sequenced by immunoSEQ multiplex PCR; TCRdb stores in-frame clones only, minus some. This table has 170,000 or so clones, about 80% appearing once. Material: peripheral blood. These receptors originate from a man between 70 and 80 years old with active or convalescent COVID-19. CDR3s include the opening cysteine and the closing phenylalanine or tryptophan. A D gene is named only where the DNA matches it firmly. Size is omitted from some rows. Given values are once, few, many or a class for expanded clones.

CDR3: CASSYVQGDYEQYF
DNA: TGTGCCAGCAGTTACGTACAGGGGGACTACGAGCAGTACTTC
size: -
V: TRBV6-2/TRBV6-3
D: TRBD1
J: TRBJ2-7
length: 14

CDR3: CAWSVQAGYGYTF
DNA: TGTGCCTGGAGTGTACAGGCAGGCTATGGCTACACCTTC
size: -
V: TRBV30
D: -
J: TRBJ1-2
length: 13

CDR3: CASGLSAGSPLHF
DNA: TGTGCTAGTGGTTTGTCTGCGGGTTCACCCCTCCACTTT
size: -
V: TRBV12-5
D: -
J: TRBJ1-6
length: 13

CDR3: CASSFTTGREQYF
DNA: TGTGCCAGCAGTTTCACTACGGGTCGGGAGCAGTACTTC
size: few
V: TRBV7-8
D: -
J: TRBJ2-7
length: 13

CDR3: CASSTWTGPTEAFF
DNA: TGTGCCAGTAGTACTTGGACAGGGCCCACTGAAGCTTTCTTT
size: -
V: TRBV19
D: TRBD1
J: TRBJ1-1
length: 14

CDR3: CASSPVTGFSGYTF
DNA: TGTGCCAGCTCACCAGTGACAGGGTTTTCTGGCTACACCTTC
size: few
V: TRBV18
D: TRBD1
J: TRBJ1-2
length: 14

CDR3: CASRATGGSGNTIYF
DNA: TGTGCCAGCAGGGCGACAGGGGGATCTGGAAACACCATATATTTT
size: -
V: TRBV6-6
D: TRBD1
J: TRBJ1-3
length: 15

CDR3: CASRPNFSGANVLTF
DNA: TGTGCCAGCAGACCCAACTTCTCTGGGGCCAACGTCCTGACTTTC
size: few
V: TRBV7-9
D: -
J: TRBJ2-6
length: 15

CDR3: CASSKTVEGSPLHF
DNA: TGTGCCAGCAGTAAGACGGTAGAGGGTTCACCCCTCCACTTT
size: -
V: TRBV27
D: -
J: TRBJ1-6
length: 14

CDR3: CASSLALARAEQFF
DNA: TGTGCCAGCAGCTTAGCGCTAGCACGGGCTGAGCAGTTCTTC
size: -
V: TRBV7-8
D: -
J: TRBJ2-1
length: 14

CDR3: CASSSGVANQPQHF
DNA: TGTGCCAGCAGTTCCGGGGTGGCCAATCAGCCCCAGCATTTT
size: few
V: TRBV6-2/TRBV6-3
D: -
J: TRBJ1-5
length: 14

CDR3: CASSEARLAGGPGADTQYF
DNA: TGTGCCAGCAGTGAAGCGAGGCTAGCGGGAGGGCCGGGCGCAGATACGCAGTATTTT
size: -
V: TRBV2
D: TRBD2
J: TRBJ2-3
length: 19

CDR3: CASSLNTGGWTGELFF
DNA: TGTGCCAGCAGTCTGAATACAGGGGGTTGGACCGGGGAGCTGTTTTTT
size: many
V: TRBV27
D: TRBD1
J: TRBJ2-2
length: 16

CDR3: CAISESPSGYNEQFF
DNA: TGTGCCATCAGTGAGTCGCCTAGCGGGTACAATGAGCAGTTCTTC
size: -
V: TRBV10-3
D: TRBD2
J: TRBJ2-1
length: 15

CDR3: CASSIVTPGTGHNEQFF
DNA: TGTGCCAGCTCAATCGTCACTCCCGGGACAGGACACAATGAGCAGTTCTTC
size: -
V: TRBV18
D: TRBD1
J: TRBJ2-1
length: 17

CDR3: CASSIAGGADEQFF
DNA: TGTGCCAGTAGTATTGCAGGCGGGGCCGATGAGCAGTTCTTC
size: once
V: TRBV19
D: -
J: TRBJ2-1
length: 14

CDR3: CASSGPSYEQYF
DNA: TGTGCCAGCAGTGGCCCCTCATACGAGCAGTACTTC
size: -
V: TRBV6-6
D: -
J: TRBJ2-7
length: 12

CDR3: CASSGIGGSTEAFF
DNA: TGCGCCAGCAGTGGGATAGGGGGTAGCACTGAAGCTTTCTTT
size: -
V: TRBV10-1
D: -
J: TRBJ1-1
length: 14

CDR3: CATSRDPGAGNTIYF
DNA: TGTGCCACCAGCAGAGACCCAGGGGCTGGAAACACCATATATTTT
size: once
V: TRBV15
D: -
J: TRBJ1-3
length: 15

CDR3: CASSFGSENYGYTF
DNA: TGTGCCAGCAGCTTTGGGAGTGAGAACTATGGCTACACCTTC
size: -
V: TRBV7-8
D: -
J: TRBJ1-2
length: 14

CDR3: CAWSWRVNTGELFF
DNA: TGTGCCTGGAGTTGGAGGGTGAACACCGGGGAGCTGTTTTTT
size: few
V: TRBV30
D: -
J: TRBJ2-2
length: 14

CDR3: CASSLTTSNTGELFF
DNA: TGCGCCAGCAGCCTGACTACCTCGAACACCGGGGAGCTGTTTTTT
size: -
V: TRBV5-1
D: -
J: TRBJ2-2
length: 15

CDR3: CASSLFTYEQYF
DNA: TGTGCCAGCTCCCTGTTTACCTACGAGCAGTACTTC
size: -
V: TRBV3-1/TRBV3-2
D: -
J: TRBJ2-7
length: 12

CDR3: CASSHAGARGTGELFF
DNA: TGCGCCAGCAGCCACGCGGGGGCTCGGGGCACCGGGGAGCTGTTTTTT
size: -
V: TRBV4-3
D: -
J: TRBJ2-2
length: 16

CDR3: CASSLGNRGLGETQYF
DNA: TGCGCCAGCAGCTTGGGAAACAGGGGGCTAGGAGAGACCCAGTACTTC
size: -
V: TRBV5-1
D: TRBD1
J: TRBJ2-5
length: 16

CDR3: CSVQDRDSGNTIYF
DNA: TGCAGCGTTCAGGACAGGGACTCTGGAAACACCATATATTTT
size: -
V: TRBV29-1
D: TRBD1
J: TRBJ1-3
length: 14

CDR3: CASSSDSSYGYTF
DNA: TGTGCCAGCAGTTCGGACAGCTCCTATGGCTACACCTTC
size: -
V: TRBV3-1/TRBV3-2
D: -
J: TRBJ1-2
length: 13

CDR3: CASSRLTGDGYTF
DNA: TGTGCCAGCAGCCGCCTGACAGGGGATGGCTACACCTTC
size: -
V: TRBV5-8
D: TRBD1
J: TRBJ1-2
length: 13

CDR3: CASSVGSQMNTEAFF
DNA: TGTGCCAGCAGCGTAGGCAGTCAGATGAACACTGAAGCTTTCTTT
size: -
V: TRBV9
D: -
J: TRBJ1-1
length: 15

CDR3: CASSADPGQGLNIQYF
DNA: TGCGCCAGCAGCGCAGACCCGGGACAGGGGTTAAACATTCAGTACTTC
size: -
V: TRBV5-1
D: TRBD1
J: TRBJ2-4
length: 16

CDR3: CAWARGGFAYEQYF
DNA: TGTGCCTGGGCCCGCGGAGGTTTCGCCTACGAGCAGTACTTC
size: -
V: TRBV30
D: -
J: TRBJ2-7
length: 14